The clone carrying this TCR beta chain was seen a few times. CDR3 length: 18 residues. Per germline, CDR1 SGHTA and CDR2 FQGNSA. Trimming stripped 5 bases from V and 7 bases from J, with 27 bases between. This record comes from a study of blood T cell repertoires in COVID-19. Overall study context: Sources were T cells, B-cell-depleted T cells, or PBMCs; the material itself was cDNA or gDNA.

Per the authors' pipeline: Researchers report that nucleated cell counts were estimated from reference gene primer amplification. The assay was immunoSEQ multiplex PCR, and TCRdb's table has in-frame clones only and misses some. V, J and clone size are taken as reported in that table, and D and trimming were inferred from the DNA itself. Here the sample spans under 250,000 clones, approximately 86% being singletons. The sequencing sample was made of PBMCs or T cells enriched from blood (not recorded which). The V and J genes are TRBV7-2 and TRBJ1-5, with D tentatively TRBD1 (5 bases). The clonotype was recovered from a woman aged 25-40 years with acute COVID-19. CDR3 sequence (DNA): TGTGCCAGCAGCCCCGGGGGGGTTTGGCAGGGTGGTGGACAGCCCCAGCATTTT. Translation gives CASSPGGVWQGGGQPQHF.